This T cell receptor (beta chain) was observed in a study of CD8+CD57+ T cells in acquired aplastic anemia. Turning to the study itself: Mean DNA quantity obtained from sorted CD4+ and CD8+ cells was 2.5 to 4 ug. Researchers reported that healthy donors averaged approximately 10 million reads for CD4+ cells. Study results and limitations: Significant differences in CD8+ Simpson's diversity were not observed between patients and controls. In common between the patients and the controls were some 28 CD8+ CDR3 sequences.

According to the study, genomic DNA was the template for TCR beta VDJ and CDR3 profiling. A single record per CDR3 protein comes from TCRdb applying MiXCR to the reads. The repertoire holds about 210,000 distinct CDR3 sequences, with approximately 60% as singletons. About this clonotype itself: The antigen remains undetermined.

The sequence was obtained from a human donor in good health. Sequencing was performed on sorted CD4+, CD8+, or CD8+CD57+ T cells (not recorded which) from PBMCs.

In nucleotides, the CDR3 is TGCAGTGCGGATTCACAGGCTACCGAGCAGTACTTC. It yields the protein CSADSQATEQYF. The V and J genes are TRBV20-1 and TRBJ2-7, with TRBD1 as a possible D gene (5 bases). The CDR3 sequence is 12 residues long. V gave up 6 bases and J gave up 6 bases, with 15 bases separating them. The germline V gene has CDR1 DFQATT and CDR2 SNEGSKA (reference sequence).